This T cell receptor (beta chain) stems from a study of Ad26.COV2.S vaccination and SARS-CoV-2 variants. Treatment here: some 19 received Ad26.COV2.S at low or high dose, single or two shots; about five received placebo; per-sample allocation not given. After the first vaccine or placebo injection, samples were drawn on day 63. V shed 5 bases and J shed 0 bases, with 11 bases lying between them. The germline V gene encodes CDR1 GTSNPN and CDR2 SVGIG (reference sequence). The CDR3 has 15 residues. Clones were sequenced by immunoSEQ multiplex PCR, and TCRdb holds only the in-frame ones, with some missing. The repertoire has some 300,000 clones, 86% of them found once; the top ten carry around 1.9%.

The receptor was isolated from a person between 18 and 65 years old who received the Ad26.COV2.S COVID-19 vaccine or a placebo. V and J are TRBV30 and TRBJ1-6; D is ambiguous. Sample: peripheral blood, taken in a trial of Ad26.COV2.S vaccine versus placebo. CDR3 nucleotide sequence: TGTGCCTGGGGGGAGCTTAGCTCCTATAATTCACCCCTCCACTTT. As protein: CAWGELSSYNSPLHF.